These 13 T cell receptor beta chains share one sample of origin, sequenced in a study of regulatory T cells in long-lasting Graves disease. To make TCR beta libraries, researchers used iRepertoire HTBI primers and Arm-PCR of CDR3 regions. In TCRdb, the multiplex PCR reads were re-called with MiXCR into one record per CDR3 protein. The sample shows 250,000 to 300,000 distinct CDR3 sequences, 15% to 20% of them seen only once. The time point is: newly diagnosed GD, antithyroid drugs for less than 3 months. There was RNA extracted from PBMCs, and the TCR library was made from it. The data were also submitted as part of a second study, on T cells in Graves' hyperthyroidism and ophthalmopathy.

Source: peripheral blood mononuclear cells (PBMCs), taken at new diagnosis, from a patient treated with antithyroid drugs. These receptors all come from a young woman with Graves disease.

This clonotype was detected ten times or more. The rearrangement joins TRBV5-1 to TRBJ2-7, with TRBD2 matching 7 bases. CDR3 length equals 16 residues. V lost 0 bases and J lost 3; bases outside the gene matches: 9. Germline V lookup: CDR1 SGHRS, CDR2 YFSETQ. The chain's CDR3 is CASSLDSGGRSYEQYF. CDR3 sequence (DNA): TGCGCCAGCAGCTTGGATTCGGGGGGACGGAGCTACGAGCAGTACTTC.

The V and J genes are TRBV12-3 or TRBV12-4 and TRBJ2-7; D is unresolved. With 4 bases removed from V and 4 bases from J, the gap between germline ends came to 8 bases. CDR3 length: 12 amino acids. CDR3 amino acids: CASSSMRYEQYF. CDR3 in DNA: TGTGCCAGCAGTTCAATGCGGTACGAGCAGTACTTC.

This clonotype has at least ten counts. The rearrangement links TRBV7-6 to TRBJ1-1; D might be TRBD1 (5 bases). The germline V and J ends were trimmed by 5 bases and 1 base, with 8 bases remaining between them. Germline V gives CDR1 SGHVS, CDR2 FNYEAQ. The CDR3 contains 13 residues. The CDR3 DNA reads TGTGCCAGCAGCACACAGGAGAACACTGAAGCTTTCTTT. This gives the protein CASSTQENTEAFF. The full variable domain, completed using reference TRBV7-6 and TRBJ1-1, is GAGVSQSPRYKVTKRGQDVALRCDPISGHVSLYWYRQALGQGPEFLTYFNYEAQQDKSGLPNDRFSAERPEGSISTLTIQRTEQRDSAMYRCASSTQENTEAFFGQGTRLTVV.

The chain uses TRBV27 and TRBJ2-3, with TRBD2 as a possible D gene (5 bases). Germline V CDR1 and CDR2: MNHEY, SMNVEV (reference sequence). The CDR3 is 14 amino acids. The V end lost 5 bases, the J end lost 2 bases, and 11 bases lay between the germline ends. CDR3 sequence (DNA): TGTGCCAGCAGTCGCGGACTTCACACAGATACGCAGTATTTT. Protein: CASSRGLHTDTQYF.

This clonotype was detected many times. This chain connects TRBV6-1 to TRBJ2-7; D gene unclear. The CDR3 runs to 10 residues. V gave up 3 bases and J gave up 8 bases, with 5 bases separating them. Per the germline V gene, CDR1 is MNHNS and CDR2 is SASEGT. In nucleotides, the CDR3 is TGTGCCAGCAGTGAGGCGCAGCAGTACTTC. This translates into CASSEAQQYF.

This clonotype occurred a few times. CDR3 coding DNA: TGCGCCAGCAGCCACGAACCCCTCGGGACAGGGAATGGCTACACCTTC. It encodes CASSHEPLGTGNGYTF. This chain connects TRBV4-1 to TRBJ1-2, with TRBD1 identical over 9 bases. Germline CDR1 and CDR2: MGHRA and YSYEKL. After removal of 3 bases from V and 6 bases from J, the junction contained 11 bases not matched to a gene. CDR3 length equals 16 residues.

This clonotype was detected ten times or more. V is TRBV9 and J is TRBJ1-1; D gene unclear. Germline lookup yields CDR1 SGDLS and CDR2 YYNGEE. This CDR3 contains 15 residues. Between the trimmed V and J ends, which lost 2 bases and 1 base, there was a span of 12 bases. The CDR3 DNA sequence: TGTGCCAGCAGCGTGCAGGATAGGTGGAACACTGAAGCTTTCTTT. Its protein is CASSVQDRWNTEAFF.

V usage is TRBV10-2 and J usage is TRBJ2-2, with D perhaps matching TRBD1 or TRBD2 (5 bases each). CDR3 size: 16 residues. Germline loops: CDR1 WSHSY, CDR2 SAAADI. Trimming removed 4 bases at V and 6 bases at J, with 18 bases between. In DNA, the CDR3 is TGCGCCAGCAGTGGAGGGGCAGGGAAGGGCGCCGGGGAGCTGTTTTTT. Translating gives CASSGGAGKGAGELFF.

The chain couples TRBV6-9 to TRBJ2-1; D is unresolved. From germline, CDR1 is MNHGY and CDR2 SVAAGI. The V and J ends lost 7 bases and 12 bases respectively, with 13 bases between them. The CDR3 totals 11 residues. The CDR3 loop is CASTYSLGQFF. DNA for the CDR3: TGTGCCAGCACTTACTCCCTTGGGCAGTTCTTC.

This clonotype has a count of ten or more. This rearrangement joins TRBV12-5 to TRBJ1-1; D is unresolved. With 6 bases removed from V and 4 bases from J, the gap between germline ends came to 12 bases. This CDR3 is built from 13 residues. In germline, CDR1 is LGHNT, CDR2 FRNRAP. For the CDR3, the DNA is TGTGCTAGTGGCCCCCGGATGAGCACTGAAGCTTTCTTT. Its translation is CASGPRMSTEAFF.

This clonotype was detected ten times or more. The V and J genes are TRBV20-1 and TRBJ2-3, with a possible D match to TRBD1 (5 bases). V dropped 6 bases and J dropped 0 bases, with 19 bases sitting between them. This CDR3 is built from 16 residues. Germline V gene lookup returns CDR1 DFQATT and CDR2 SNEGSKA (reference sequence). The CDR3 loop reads CSAYDWQGPSTDTQYF. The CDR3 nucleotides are TGCAGTGCCTACGATTGGCAGGGTCCGAGCACAGATACGCAGTATTTT.

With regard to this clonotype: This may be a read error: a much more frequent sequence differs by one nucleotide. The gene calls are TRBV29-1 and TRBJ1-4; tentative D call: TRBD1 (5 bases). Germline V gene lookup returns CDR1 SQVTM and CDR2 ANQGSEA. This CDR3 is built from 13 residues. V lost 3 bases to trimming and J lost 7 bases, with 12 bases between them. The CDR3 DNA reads TGCAGCGTTGATGAAGGGGATGCTGAAAAACTGTTTTTT. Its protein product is CSVDEGDAEKLFF.

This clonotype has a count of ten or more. CDR3 amino acids: CAIRRGLSSYNEQFF. The CDR3 bases are TGTGCCATCAGGAGAGGCCTGAGCTCCTACAATGAGCAGTTCTTC. The chain carries TRBV10-3 and TRBJ2-1; D unresolved. The length of the CDR3 is 15 residues. The germline CDR1 and CDR2 sequences are ENHRY and SYGVKD. With 6 bases removed from V and 0 bases from J, the gap between germline ends came to 12 bases.